This T cell receptor (beta chain) was documented in a study of blood T cell repertoires in COVID-19. Some clones are missing from TCRdb's copy, which holds only in-frame ones; the method was immunoSEQ multiplex PCR. The sample has 15,000 to 20,000 clones; 90% to 95% are singletons. With 0 bases removed from V and 2 bases from J, the gap between germline ends came to 14 bases. CDR1 and CDR2 (germline): MGHRA, YSYEKL. CDR3 length equals 16 residues. This chain connects TRBV4-1 to TRBJ2-7; D is ambiguous. Sequencing input: peripheral blood. This TCR was sampled from a human donor in a cohort sampled during active COVID-19. CDR3 loop: CASSQDRVTRTYEQYF. The CDR3 DNA follows: TGCGCCAGCAGCCAAGATCGTGTGACAAGAACCTACGAGCAGTACTTC.